The source of this T cell receptor beta chain is a study of T cell responses to AZD1222 COVID-19 vaccine. At the level of the study: Second-dose timings of about 4 or about 12 weeks were pooled.

TCRdb's table, derived via immunoSEQ multiplex PCR, lists solely in-frame clones and lacks some. The sample includes some 120,000 clones, under 85% of them seen just once. A word on this clone: Its antigen is still unknown.

This CDR3 spans 13 amino acids. Trimming shortened V by 5 bases and J by 7 bases, and 14 bases separated the two germline ends. CDR1 and CDR2 from the germline V gene are MNHEY and SMNVEV (reference sequence). Notes on the study in general: Donors in the cohort were predominantly white British and more often female, and clonal diversity was possibly underestimated. Regions 160-218 and 743-854 dominated among vaccine-associated CD4 TCRs spanning spike.

This clonotype was sampled from an adult in good health. This material consisted of peripheral blood, taken on day 0 of AZD1222 vaccination. The chain has TRBV27 and TRBJ2-5; maybe TRBD2 (6 bases). CDR3 bases: TGTGCCAGCAGTCCGACTAGATGGGGGACCCAGTACTTC. It codes for CASSPTRWGTQYF.